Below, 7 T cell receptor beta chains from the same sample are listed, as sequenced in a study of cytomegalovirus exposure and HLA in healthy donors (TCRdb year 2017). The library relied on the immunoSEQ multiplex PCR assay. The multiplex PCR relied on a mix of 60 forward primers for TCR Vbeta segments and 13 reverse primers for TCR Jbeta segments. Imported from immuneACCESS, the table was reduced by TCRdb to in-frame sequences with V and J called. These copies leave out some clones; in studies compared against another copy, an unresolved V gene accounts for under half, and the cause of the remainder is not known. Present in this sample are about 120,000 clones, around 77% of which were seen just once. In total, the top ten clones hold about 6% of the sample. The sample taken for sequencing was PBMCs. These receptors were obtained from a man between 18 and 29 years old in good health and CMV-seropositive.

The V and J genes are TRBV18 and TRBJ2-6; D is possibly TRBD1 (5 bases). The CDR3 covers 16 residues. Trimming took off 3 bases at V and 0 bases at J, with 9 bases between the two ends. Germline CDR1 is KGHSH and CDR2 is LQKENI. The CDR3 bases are TGTGCCAGCTCACCCAGGGTTCGCTCTGGGGCCAACGTCCTGACTTTC. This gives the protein CASSPRVRSGANVLTF.

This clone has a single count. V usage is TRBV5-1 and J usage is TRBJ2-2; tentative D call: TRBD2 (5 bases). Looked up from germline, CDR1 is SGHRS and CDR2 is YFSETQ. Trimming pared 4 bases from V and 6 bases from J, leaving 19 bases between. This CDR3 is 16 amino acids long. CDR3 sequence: CASSASGTRIAGELFF. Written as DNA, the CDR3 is TGCGCCAGCAGCGCTTCCGGAACTAGGATTGCCGGGGAGCTGTTTTTT.

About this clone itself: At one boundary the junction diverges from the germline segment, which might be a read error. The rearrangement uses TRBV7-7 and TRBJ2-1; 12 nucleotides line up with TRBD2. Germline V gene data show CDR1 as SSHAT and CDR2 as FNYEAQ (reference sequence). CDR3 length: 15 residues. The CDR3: CASSLEGLAGNEQFF. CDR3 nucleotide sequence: TGTGCTAGCAGCTTAGAGGGACTAGCGGGCAATGAGCAGTTCTTC.

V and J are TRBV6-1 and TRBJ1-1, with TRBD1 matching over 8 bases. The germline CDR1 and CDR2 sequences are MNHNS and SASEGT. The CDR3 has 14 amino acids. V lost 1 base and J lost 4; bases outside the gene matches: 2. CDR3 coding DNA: TGTGCCAGCAGTGAAGGTGGGACAGGCACTGAAGCTTTCTTT. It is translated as CASSEGGTGTEAFF.

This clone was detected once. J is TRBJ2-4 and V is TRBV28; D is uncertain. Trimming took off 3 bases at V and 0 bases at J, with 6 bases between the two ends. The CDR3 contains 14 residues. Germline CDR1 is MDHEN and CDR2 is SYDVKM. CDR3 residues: CASSFHLAKNIQYF. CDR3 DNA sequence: TGTGCCAGCAGTTTTCACTTAGCCAAAAACATTCAGTACTTC.

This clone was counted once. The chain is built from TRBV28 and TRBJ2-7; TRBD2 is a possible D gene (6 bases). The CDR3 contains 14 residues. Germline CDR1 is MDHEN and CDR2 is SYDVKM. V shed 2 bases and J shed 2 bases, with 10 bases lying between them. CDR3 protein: CASSLTGEAYEQYF. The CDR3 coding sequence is TGTGCCAGCAGTTTAACGGGGGAGGCCTACGAGCAGTACTTC.

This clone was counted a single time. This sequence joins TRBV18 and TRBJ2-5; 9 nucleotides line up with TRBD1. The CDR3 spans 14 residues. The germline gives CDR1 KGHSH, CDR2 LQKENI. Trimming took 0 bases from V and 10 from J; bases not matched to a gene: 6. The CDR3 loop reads CASSPPDRGRVQYF. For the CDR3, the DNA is TGTGCCAGCTCACCACCGGACAGGGGAAGGGTCCAGTACTTC.